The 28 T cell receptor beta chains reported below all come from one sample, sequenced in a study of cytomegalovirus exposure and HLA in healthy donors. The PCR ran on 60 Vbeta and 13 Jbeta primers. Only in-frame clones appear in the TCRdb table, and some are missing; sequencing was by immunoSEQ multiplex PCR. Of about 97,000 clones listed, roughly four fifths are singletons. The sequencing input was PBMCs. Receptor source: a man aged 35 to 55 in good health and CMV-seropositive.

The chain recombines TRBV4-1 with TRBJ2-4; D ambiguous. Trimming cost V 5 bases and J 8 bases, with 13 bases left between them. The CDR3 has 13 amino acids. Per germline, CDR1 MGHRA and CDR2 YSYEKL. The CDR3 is CASSANAGDIQYF. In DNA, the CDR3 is TGCGCCAGCAGCGCAAATGCAGGCGACATTCAGTACTTC.

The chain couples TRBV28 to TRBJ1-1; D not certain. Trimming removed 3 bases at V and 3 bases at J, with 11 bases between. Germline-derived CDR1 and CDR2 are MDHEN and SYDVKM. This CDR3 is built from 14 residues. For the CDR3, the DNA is TGTGCCAGCAGTTTGGGCAGGTCATACACTGAAGCTTTCTTT. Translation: CASSLGRSYTEAFF.

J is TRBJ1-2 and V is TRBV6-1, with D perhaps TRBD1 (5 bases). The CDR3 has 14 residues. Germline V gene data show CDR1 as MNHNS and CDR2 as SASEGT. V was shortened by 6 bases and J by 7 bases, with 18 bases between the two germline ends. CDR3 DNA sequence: TGTGCCAGCAGACCCACAAGGGGAGGAGGTGGCTACACCTTC. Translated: CASRPTRGGGGYTF.

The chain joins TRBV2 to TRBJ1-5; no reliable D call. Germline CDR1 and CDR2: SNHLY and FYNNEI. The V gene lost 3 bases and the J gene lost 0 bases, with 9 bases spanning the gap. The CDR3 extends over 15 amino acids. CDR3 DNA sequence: TGTGCCAGCAGTGACTGGCCACCTAGCAATCAGCCCCAGCATTTT. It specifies CASSDWPPSNQPQHF.

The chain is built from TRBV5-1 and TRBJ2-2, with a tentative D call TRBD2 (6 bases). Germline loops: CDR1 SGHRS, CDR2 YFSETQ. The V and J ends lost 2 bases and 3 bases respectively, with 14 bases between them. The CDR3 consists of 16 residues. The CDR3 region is CASSFSPPGDTGELFF. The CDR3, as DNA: TGCGCCAGCAGCTTCTCTCCCCCGGGGGACACCGGGGAGCTGTTTTTT.

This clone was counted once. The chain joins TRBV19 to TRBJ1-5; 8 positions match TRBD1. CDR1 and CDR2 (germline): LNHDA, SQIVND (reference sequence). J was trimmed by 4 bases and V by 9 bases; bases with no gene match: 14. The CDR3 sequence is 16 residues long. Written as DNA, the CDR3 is TGTGCCAGCCAGGAGCAGGGGGCGATTAGGAATCAGCCCCAGCATTTT. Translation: CASQEQGAIRNQPQHF.

Here the CDR3 reads CASSRTSGNNQETQYF. The CDR3 DNA sequence: TGTGCCAGCAGCCGTACTAGCGGGAATAATCAAGAGACCCAGTACTTC. V is TRBV11-2 and J is TRBJ2-5; 10 positions agree with TRBD2. Germline trimming cut 5 bases from V and 2 bases from J; bases unmatched to any gene: 8. This CDR3 contains 16 residues. Germline CDR1 SGHAT, CDR2 FQNNGV. Full variable domain (missing parts from reference TRBV11-2 and TRBJ2-5): EAGVAQSPRYKIIEKRQSVAFWCNPISGHATLYWYQQILGQGPKLLIQFQNNGVVDDSQLPKDRFSAERLKGVDSTLKIQPAKLEDSAVYLCASSRTSGNNQETQYFGPGTRLLVL.

CDR3 loop: CASSWTANTEAFF. The CDR3, as DNA: TGTGCCAGCAGTTGGACAGCGAACACTGAAGCTTTCTTT. The chain has TRBV6-5 and TRBJ1-1; weak D call: TRBD1 (6 bases). Trimming pared 4 bases from V and 1 base from J, leaving 7 bases between. CDR1 is MNHEY, CDR2 SVGAGI, per germline. The CDR3 loop spans 13 amino acids.

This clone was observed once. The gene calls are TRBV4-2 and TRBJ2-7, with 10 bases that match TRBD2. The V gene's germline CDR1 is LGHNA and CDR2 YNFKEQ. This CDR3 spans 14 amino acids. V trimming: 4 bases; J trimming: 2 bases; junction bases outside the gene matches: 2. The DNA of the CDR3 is TGTGCCAGCAGCCGGACTAGCGGCCCCTACGAGCAGTACTTC. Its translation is CASSRTSGPYEQYF.

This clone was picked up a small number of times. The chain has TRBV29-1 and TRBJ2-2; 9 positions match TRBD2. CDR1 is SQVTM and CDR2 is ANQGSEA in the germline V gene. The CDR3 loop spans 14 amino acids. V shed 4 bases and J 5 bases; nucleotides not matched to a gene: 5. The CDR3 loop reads CSVGLAGRTGELFF. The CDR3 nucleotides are TGCAGCGTTGGCCTAGCGGGACGTACCGGGGAGCTGTTTTTT.

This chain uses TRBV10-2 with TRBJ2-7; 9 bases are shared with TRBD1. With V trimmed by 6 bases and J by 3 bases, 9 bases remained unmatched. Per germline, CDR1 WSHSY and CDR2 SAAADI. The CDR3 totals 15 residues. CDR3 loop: CASRRPGQGFYEQYF. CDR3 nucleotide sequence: TGCGCCAGCAGGAGACCGGGACAGGGTTTCTACGAGCAGTACTTC.

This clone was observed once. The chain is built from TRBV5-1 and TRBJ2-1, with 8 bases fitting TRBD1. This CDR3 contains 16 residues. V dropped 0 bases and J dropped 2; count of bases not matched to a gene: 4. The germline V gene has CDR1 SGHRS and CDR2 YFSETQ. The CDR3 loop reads CASSLDPGGAYNEQFF. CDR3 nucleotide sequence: TGCGCCAGCAGCTTGGACCCAGGGGGCGCCTACAATGAGCAGTTCTTC.

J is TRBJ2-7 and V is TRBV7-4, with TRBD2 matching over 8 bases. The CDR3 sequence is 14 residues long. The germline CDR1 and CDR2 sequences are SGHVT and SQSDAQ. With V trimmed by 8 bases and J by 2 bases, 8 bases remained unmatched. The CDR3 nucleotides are TGTGCCAGCGGCGGACTAGCAGTCCCCTACGAGCAGTACTTC. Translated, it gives CASGGLAVPYEQYF.

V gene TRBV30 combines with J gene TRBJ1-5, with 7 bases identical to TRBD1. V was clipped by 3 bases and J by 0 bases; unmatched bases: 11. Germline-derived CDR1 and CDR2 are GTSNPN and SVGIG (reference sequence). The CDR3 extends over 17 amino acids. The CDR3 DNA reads TGTGCCTGGAGAGCCCGGGACAGTCCCTATAGCAATCAGCCCCAGCATTTT. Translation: CAWRARDSPYSNQPQHF. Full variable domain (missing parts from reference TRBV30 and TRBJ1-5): SQTIHQWPATLVQPVGSPLSLECTVEGTSNPNLYWYRQAAGRGLQLLFYSVGIGQISSEVPQNLSASRPQDRQFILSSKKLLLSDSGFYLCAWRARDSPYSNQPQHFGDGTRLSIL.

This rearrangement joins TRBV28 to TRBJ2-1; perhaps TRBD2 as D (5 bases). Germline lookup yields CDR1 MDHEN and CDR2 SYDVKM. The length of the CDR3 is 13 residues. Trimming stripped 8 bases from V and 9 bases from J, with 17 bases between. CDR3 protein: CASSGSPRGEQFF. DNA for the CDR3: TGTGCCAGCTCTGGCTCACCCCGGGGTGAGCAGTTCTTC.

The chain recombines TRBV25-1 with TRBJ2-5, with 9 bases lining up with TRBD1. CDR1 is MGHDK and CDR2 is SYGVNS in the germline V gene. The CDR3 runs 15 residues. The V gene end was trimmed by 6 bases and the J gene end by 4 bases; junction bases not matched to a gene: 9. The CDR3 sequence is CASRADRGTGETQYF. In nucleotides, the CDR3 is TGTGCCAGCAGGGCGGACAGGGGCACAGGAGAGACCCAGTACTTC. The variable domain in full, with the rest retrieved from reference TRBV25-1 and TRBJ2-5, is EADIYQTPRYLVIGTGKKITLECSQTMGHDKMYWYQQDPGMELHLIHYSYGVNSTEKGDLSSESTVSRIRTEHFPLTLESARPSHTSQYLCASRADRGTGETQYFGPGTRLLVL.

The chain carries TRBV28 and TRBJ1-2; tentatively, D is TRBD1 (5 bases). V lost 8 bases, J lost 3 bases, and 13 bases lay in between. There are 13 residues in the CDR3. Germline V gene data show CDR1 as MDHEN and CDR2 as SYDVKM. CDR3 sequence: CASWGGADYGYTF. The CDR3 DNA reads TGTGCCAGCTGGGGAGGGGCAGACTATGGCTACACCTTC.

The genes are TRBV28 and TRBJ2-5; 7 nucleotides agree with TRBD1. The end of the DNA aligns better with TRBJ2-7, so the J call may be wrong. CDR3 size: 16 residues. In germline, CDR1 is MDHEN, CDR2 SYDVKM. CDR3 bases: TGTGCCAGCAGGGGGACAGCCAATTTCAGATCCTACGAGCAGTACTTC. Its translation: CASRGTANFRSYEQYF.

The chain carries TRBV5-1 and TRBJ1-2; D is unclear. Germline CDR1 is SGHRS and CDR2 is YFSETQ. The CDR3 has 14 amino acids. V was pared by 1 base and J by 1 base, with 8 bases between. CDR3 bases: TGCGCCAGCAGCTTGACGTACATTAACTATGGCTACACCTTC. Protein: CASSLTYINYGYTF.

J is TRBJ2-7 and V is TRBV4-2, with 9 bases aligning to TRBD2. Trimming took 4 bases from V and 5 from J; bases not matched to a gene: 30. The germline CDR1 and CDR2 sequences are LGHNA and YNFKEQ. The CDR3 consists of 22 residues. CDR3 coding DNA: TGTGCCAGCAGCCTATACGCGGGAGGGCCTCCAAATGTAATAGGTGTCGGGGACGAGCAGTACTTC. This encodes CASSLYAGGPPNVIGVGDEQYF.

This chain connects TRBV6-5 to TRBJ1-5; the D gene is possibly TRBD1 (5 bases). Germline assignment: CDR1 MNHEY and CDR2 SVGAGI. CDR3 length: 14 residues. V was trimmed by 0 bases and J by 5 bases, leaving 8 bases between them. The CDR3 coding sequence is TGTGCCAGCAGTTACTCGACAGACGATCAGCCCCAGCATTTT. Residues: CASSYSTDDQPQHF.

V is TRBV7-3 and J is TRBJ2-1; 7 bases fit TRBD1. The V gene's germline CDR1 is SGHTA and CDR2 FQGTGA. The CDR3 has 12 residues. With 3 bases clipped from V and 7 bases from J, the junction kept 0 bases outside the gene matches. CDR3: CASSLTGNEQFF. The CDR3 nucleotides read TGTGCCAGCAGCTTGACAGGGAATGAGCAGTTCTTC.

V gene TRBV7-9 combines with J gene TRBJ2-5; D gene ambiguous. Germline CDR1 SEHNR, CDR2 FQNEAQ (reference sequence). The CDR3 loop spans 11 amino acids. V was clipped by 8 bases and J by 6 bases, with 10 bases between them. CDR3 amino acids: CASEESKTQYF. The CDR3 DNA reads TGTGCCAGCGAGGAGAGTAAGACCCAGTACTTC.

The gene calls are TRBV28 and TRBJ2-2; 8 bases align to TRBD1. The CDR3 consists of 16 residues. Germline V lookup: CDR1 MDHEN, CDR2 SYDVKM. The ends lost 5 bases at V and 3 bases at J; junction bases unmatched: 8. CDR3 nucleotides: TGTGCCAGCAGTGCGGGACAGGCCCTTTACACCGGGGAGCTGTTTTTT. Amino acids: CASSAGQALYTGELFF. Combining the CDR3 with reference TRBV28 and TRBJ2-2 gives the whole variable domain DVKVTQSSRYLVKRTGEKVFLECVQDMDHENMFWYRQDPGLGLRLIYFSYDVKMKEKGDIPEGYSVSREKKERFSLILESASTNQTSMYLCASSAGQALYTGELFFGEGSRLTVL.

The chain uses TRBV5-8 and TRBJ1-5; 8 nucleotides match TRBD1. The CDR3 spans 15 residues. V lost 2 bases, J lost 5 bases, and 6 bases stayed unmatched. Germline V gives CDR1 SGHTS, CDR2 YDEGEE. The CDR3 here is CASSFGQGAYQPQHF. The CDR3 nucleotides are TGTGCCAGCAGCTTCGGCCAGGGGGCTTATCAGCCCCAGCATTTT.

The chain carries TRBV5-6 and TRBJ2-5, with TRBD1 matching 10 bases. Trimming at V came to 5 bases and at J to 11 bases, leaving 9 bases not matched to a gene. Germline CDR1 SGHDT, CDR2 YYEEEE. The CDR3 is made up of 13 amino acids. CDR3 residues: CASRRTGGGEQYF. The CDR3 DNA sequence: TGTGCCAGCAGACGGACAGGGGGTGGGGAGCAGTACTTC.

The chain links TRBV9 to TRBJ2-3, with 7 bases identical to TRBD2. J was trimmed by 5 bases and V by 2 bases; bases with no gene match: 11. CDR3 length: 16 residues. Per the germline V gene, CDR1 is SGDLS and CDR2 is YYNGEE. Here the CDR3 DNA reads TGTGCCAGCAGCGTTTCCCCTGCGGGGGAGGAAGATACGCAGTATTTT. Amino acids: CASSVSPAGEEDTQYF.

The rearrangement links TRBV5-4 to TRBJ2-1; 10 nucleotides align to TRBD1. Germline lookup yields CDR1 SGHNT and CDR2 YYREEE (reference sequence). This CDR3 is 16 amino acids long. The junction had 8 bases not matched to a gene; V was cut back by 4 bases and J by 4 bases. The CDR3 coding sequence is TGTGCCAGCAGCATCGCGGGGGGACAGGGGTACAATGAGCAGTTCTTC. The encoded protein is CASSIAGGQGYNEQFF.